Described below is a single T cell receptor (beta chain) sequence and its context. Its recognized antigen is unknown. Per-base qualities were not stored, and no clone one base away is much larger. The data derive from a study of cytomegalovirus exposure and HLA in healthy donors (dated by TCRdb to the late 2010s). Regarding the research as a whole: In an earlier analysis of about 560 of the donors, 276 Gb of sequence data and about 110 million unique TCR beta sequences from about 180 million T cells were reported. About 280 gigabases of sequencing data and 80 million or so unique TCR sequences were included in an early release covering over 600 HLA-typed donors. Of the roughly 400 genotyped donors, over 65% fell in the genetic ancestry cluster associated with self-reported Caucasian donors. The study aimed to test whether signatures of past pathogen exposure could be identified by cataloging public T cell receptors. The T cell repertoires of some 670 subjects were profiled by immunosequencing and related to cytomegalovirus serostatus. Besides the first cohort of 500 to 700 subjects, a separate validation cohort made up of roughly 120 different subjects was used. High-throughput TCR immunosequencing, statistical association of individual TCRs with disease status, and machine learning were combined to predict cytomegalovirus infection status. A later analysis re-analyzed previously published TCR beta repertoires from approximately 670 donors and added high-resolution HLA genotyping to study TCR occurrence patterns. Rather than drawing on any new phenotypic data, the later analysis identified candidate immune exposures from TCR beta sequences and the way those sequences occurred across donors. To decide whether each TCR beta V gene segment behaved as functional or pseudogenic, an earlier analysis of some 580 of the donors relied on high-throughput TCR beta sequencing. Donor age, sex, ethnicity and CMV serostatus were collected together with the repertoire data. In a later genetic analysis, genome-wide SNP genotypes for about 60% of the 666 donors were used, and that subset was treated as a discovery cohort. All discovery cohort repertoires had been generated on a single sequencing platform. HLA typing covered class I and class II loci at four-digit resolution. Typing coverage differed by locus: A, B, C, DRB1 and DQB1 were typed in roughly 620-630 donors, DQA1 in about 560, DPA1 in around 600, and DPB1 in roughly 450. Roughly 5 DR-DQ haplotypes were handled as single units for association and clustering because linkage in the cohort was strong. Among some 410 genotyped donors of the cohort, an average of roughly 240,000 unique TCR beta nucleotide sequences were sequenced per donor, roughly 20% of them non-productive.

Results and caveats for the whole study, not just this receptor: A later analysis reported that several top co-occurrence clusters appeared linked to parvovirus B19, influenza, CMV and Epstein-Barr virus. A further reported finding was that TCR beta sequences accurately predicted the HLA-A and HLA-B alleles for most subjects in the first cohort. According to a later analysis, most CMV-associated TCR beta chains appeared to be HLA-restricted, and the HLA associations seemed to be driven largely by CMV exposure. In a later genetic analysis, a missense DCLRE1C variant was associated with V-gene and J-gene trimming of TCR beta chains, and the association was replicated in an independent cohort. A later genetic analysis reported fewer N-insertions in productive TCRs among donors in an Asian-associated ancestry cluster than the approximately 700-donor mean. In an earlier analysis of around 600 of the donors, most TCR beta V segments were observed in productive rearrangements about 87% or about 30% of the time, broadly matching IMGT annotations. A total of 150 or so TCR beta chains were listed by the study as associated with cytomegalovirus. It was suggested by the authors that the approach could potentially be generalized to other disease states and immunological phenotypes. Most TCR sequences were seen in very few donors, while some public TCRs were found in many individuals. A few of the identified cytomegalovirus-associated TCR beta chains were confirmed in vitro to be specific for cytomegalovirus antigens. Over 15 rarely observed V segments, including chromosome 9 orphons, were excluded from the earlier analysis of about 610 of the donors because counts were too low. Correlated functional status among segregating V segments might be attributable to linkage disequilibrium, but an unknown experimental factor could not be ruled out. This cohort had only TCR beta chains sequenced, and the lack of alpha or paired-chain data limited which features could be detected. In a later analysis, TCR association rates were found to vary across HLA loci, with the most associated TCRs seen for DRB1 alleles and the fewest for HLA-C alleles. Immune exposure information for the cohort was limited to CMV serostatus. In a later analysis, around 17,000 TCR beta sequences were associated with specific HLA alleles at a false discovery rate of 0.05. The presence/absence analyses assumed that sequencing depth was roughly uniform across donors, and that assumption may not be true. A cluster of highly shared sequence variants was judged likely to be a technical artifact of the sequencing pipeline. The classifier was reported to diagnose cytomegalovirus status with high specificity and sensitivity in both the original cohort and the validation cohort. Because HLA typing was unavailable for some donors at each locus, only the typed subset was used in association tests. When HLA alleles, especially DR and DQ, strongly co-occurred, attributing TCR associations to individual alleles was difficult. In a later analysis, HLA-associated TCR beta chains showed more clonal expansion and lower generation probabilities than non-associated chains that were equally common.

Libraries were prepared through the immunoSEQ multiplex PCR assay. For the multiplex PCR, a mixture combining 60 forward primers for TCR Vbeta segments and 13 reverse primers for TCR Jbeta segments was used. The CDR3 region of rearranged TCR beta genes was amplified from genomic DNA with a multiplex PCR assay. The amplified TCR beta libraries were sequenced on the Illumina HiSeq System as 87-base-pair reads. The paper's processing steps were these. Across the roughly 670 repertoires, a later analysis counted tens of millions of unique TCR beta chains, around 11 million of which were shared by at least two donors. A nearest-neighbor algorithm error-corrected the raw reads and collapsed the reads into unique sequences, merging closely related sequences to remove PCR and sequencing errors. V, D and J gene segments were assigned by aligning CDR3 sequences to IMGT reference sequences. For a sequence to be retained, at least a six-nucleotide match to both a V gene segment and a J gene segment was required. Rearrangements were classified as productive when the CDR3 lacked stop codons and remained in frame with V and J, and all other rearrangements were classified as non-productive. Following IMGT convention, CDR3 was defined as the stretch from the second conserved V-encoded cysteine up to the conserved J-encoded phenylalanine. The earlier analysis of some 600 of the donors excluded sequences that lacked an unambiguous match to a single V gene segment. In an earlier analysis of around 590 of the donors, a V segment was called functional when productive rearrangements were above 56.7%, and segregating when the standard deviation between donors exceeded 5%. A statistical classification framework was built for diagnosing cytomegalovirus status from the catalog of TCR beta chain sequences. In a later analysis, V and J genes were assigned by comparing TCR nucleotide sequences against IMGT/GENE-DB human TR gene sequences. The TCRdist pipeline was used in a later analysis to assign CDR3 sequences and most-parsimonious VDJ recombination scenarios. In a later analysis, each TCR beta chain was defined by its CDR3 amino acid sequence together with its V-gene family, and reads without a unique V-gene family were excluded. To address suspected cross-contamination and a sequencing artifact, a later analysis removed approximately 600 highly shared, low-generation-probability nucleotide sequences. For each public chain, a later analysis derived a clonal expansion index from normalized ranks of inferred template counts within each repertoire. Generation probabilities in a later analysis came from a VDJ recombination model fitted to out-of-frame rearrangements, and those results were checked against IGoR. A later analysis scored TCR-TCR, TCR-HLA and TCR-CMV co-occurrence with hypergeometric tests, applying a repertoire-size bias correction to TCR pairs. False discovery rates were estimated in a later analysis by permuting HLA or CMV assignments 20 times. In a later analysis, co-occurring TCRs were grouped with DBSCAN, and TCRdist sequence similarity was added when clustering was performed within HLA-allele-positive subsets. For co-occurrence clustering, repertoires with fewer than 30,000 or more than 120,000 public chains were excluded, along with roughly 5 repertoires with anomalous nucleotide sharing. The clones in this table, taken by TCRdb from immuneACCESS, are in-frame only. Not every clone is retained; where verified, under half of the shortfall comes from an unresolved V gene, and the cause of the rest is unknown. V, J and clone size derive from that table, while D and trimming were established from the DNA sequence. The table for this sample lists around 130,000 clones; 75% of them were counted only once. 3.1% of the sample belongs to the ten largest clones.

The cohort consisted of more than 650 healthy bone marrow donors. Cohort members were all nominally healthy when sampled, although unrecorded immune exposures were likely present. The donor tested CMV seronegative, placing the donor among the approximately 360 seronegative members of the cohort. A peripheral blood sample was provided by each donor, and peripheral blood mononuclear cells were used for TCR beta sequencing. The Qiagen DNeasy Blood Extraction Kit was used to extract genomic DNA from the blood cell samples. Sequenced material: PBMCs. This clonotype was obtained from a man aged 25-45 years in good health and CMV-seronegative.

The nucleotide sequence is TGTGCCACCAGCAGAGATCGGTACAGCTACGAGCAGTACTTC. The resulting protein is CATSRDRYSYEQYF. This receptor chain uses TRBV15 and TRBJ2-7, with no D gene named confidently. The germline V gene (reference sequence) provides CDR1 LNHNV and CDR2 YYDKDF. Between the V and J ends, shortened by 0 bases and 3 bases respectively, the junction contains 9 bases. The CDR3, cysteine through phenylalanine, is 14 amino acids long. CDR3 DNA only is kept here, 42 bases in frame from base 1.